This T cell receptor (beta chain) was identified during a study of control samples from healthy donors and cancer patients. This clone was seen only once. The table came from immunoSEQ multiplex PCR; TCRdb's copy has only in-frame clones and leaves some out. The sample holds under 150,000 clones, roughly 86% seen once. This CDR3 is 17 amino acids long. The V and J ends lost 2 bases and 1 base respectively, with 17 bases between them. The germline V gene has CDR1 MNHEY and CDR2 SMNVEV (reference sequence). This chain links TRBV27 with TRBJ1-1; D gene uncertain. The material sequenced was PBMCs. This TCR derives from a man aged 50-59 years with head and neck cancer. The chain's CDR3 is CASSLESDPLSNTEAFF. DNA of the CDR3: TGTGCCAGCAGTTTAGAATCGGACCCCCTATCGAACACTGAAGCTTTCTTT.